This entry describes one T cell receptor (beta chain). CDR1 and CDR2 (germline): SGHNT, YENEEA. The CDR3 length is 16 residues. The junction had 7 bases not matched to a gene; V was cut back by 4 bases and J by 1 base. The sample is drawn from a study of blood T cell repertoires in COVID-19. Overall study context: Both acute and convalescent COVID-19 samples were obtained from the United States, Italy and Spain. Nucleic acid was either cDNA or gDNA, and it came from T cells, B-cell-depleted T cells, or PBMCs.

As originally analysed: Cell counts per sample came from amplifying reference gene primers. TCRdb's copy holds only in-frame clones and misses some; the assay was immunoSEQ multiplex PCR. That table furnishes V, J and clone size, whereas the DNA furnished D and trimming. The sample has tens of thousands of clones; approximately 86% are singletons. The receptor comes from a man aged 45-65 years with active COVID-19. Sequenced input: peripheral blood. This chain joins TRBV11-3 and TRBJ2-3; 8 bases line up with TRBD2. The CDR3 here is CASSSTSAGGTDTQYF. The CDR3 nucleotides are TGTGCCAGCAGCTCGACTAGCGCTGGAGGCACAGATACGCAGTATTTT.